This T cell receptor beta chain is from a study of spatial heterogeneity in lung cancer. Study context: The average count in raw reads for each unique TCR and UMI combination exceeded nine appearances.

By sample fraction, this clonotype is medium-sized. Its antigen is still unknown. The size of this beta chain means little, since it is a stray read in a library made for alpha chains. Looked up from germline, CDR1 is MNHEY and CDR2 is SVGAGI. V lost 4 bases and J 0 bases, leaving 10 bases between the germline ends. There are 15 residues in the CDR3. Study-level results: Expanded intratumoral alpha and beta TCR counts tracked tumor mutation counts.

MiXCR was run by TCRdb on the 5' RACE reads, yielding one entry per CDR3 protein. The table includes 7,000 to 8,500 distinct CDR3 sequences, approximately 12% detected once. Time point of the sample: sample taken at primary tumor resection. Researchers sequenced whole RNA taken from tumor, nontumor lung or frozen PBMC without sorting. The TCR was taken from a male donor with early-stage non-small cell lung cancer. This sample comprised lung tumor tissue, obtained at surgery. The chain carries TRBV6-5 and TRBJ1-3, with D possibly being TRBD1 (5 bases). CDR3 loop: CASSLGGVSGNTIYF. CDR3 nucleotides: TGTGCCAGCAGTTTGGGAGGGGTCTCTGGAAACACCATATATTTT.